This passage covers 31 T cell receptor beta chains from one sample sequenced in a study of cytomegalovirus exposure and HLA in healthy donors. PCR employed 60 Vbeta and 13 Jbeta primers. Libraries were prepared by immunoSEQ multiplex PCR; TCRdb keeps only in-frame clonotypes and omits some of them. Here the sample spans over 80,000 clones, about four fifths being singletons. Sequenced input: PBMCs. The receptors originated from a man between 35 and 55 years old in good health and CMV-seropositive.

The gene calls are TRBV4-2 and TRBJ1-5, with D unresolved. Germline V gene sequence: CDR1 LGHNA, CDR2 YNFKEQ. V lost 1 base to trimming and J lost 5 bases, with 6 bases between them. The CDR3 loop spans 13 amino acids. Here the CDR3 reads CASSQAMDQPQHF. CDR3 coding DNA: TGTGCCAGCAGCCAAGCTATGGATCAGCCCCAGCATTTT.

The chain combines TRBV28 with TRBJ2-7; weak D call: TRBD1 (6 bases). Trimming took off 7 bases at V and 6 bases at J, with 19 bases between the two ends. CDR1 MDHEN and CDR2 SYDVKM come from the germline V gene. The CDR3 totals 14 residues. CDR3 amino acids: CASIETGERVEQYF. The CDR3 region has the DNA TGTGCCAGCATTGAGACAGGAGAGAGAGTCGAGCAGTACTTC.

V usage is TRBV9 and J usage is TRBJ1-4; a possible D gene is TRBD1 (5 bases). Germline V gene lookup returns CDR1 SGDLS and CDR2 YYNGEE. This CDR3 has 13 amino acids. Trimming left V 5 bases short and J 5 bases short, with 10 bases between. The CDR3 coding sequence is TGTGCCAGCAGTCAGGGATCAAATGAAAAACTGTTTTTT. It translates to CASSQGSNEKLFF.

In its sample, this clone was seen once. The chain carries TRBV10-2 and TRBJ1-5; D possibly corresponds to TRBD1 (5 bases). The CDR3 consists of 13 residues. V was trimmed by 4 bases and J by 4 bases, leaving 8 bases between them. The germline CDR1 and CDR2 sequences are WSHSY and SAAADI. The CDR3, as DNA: TGCGCCAGCAGTGGACAGCTTAATCAGCCCCAGCATTTT. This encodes CASSGQLNQPQHF.

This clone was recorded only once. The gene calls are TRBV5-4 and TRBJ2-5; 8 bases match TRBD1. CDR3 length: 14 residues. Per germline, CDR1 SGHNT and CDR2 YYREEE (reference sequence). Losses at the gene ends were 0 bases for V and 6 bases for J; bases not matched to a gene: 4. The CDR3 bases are TGTGCCAGCAGCTTGGGACAGGGGACAAAGACCCAGTACTTC. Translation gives CASSLGQGTKTQYF.

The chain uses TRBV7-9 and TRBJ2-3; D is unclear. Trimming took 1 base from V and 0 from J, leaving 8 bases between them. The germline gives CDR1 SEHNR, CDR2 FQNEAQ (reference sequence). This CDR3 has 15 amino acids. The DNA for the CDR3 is TGTGCCAGCAGCTTAGACACCCAGAGCACAGATACGCAGTATTTT. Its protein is CASSLDTQSTDTQYF. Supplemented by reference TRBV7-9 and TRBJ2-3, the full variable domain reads DTGVSQNPRHKITKRGQNVTFRCDPISEHNRLYWYRQTLGQGPEFLTYFQNEAQLEKSRLLSDRFSAERPKGSFSTLEIQRTEQGDSAMYLCASSLDTQSTDTQYFGPGTRLTVL.

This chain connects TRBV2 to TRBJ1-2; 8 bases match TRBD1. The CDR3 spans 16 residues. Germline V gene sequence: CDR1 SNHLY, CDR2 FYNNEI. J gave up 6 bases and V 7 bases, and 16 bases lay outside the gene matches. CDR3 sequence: CASTGRGQGAINGYTF. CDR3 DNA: TGTGCCAGCACCGGAAGGGGGCAGGGGGCTATCAATGGCTACACCTTC.

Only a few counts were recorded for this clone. This CDR3 is CASTDRGDYEQYF. The CDR3 region has the DNA TGTGCCAGCACAGACAGGGGGGACTACGAGCAGTACTTC. V gene TRBV6-5 combines with J gene TRBJ2-7; 9 nucleotides align to TRBD1. CDR1 and CDR2 from the germline V gene are MNHEY and SVGAGI. This CDR3 comprises 13 residues. V shed 7 bases and J 3 bases; nucleotides not matched to a gene: 4.

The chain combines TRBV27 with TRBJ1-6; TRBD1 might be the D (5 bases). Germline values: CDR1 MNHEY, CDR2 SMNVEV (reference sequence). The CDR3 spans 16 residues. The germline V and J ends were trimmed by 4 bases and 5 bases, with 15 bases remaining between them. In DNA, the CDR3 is TGTGCCAGCAGTTGGTTGCAGGGTCGACATAATTCACCCCTCCACTTT. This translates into CASSWLQGRHNSPLHF.

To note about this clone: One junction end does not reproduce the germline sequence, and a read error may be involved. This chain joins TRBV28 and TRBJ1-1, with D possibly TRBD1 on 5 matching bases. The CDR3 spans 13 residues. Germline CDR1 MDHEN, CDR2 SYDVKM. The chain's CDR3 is CASRLRQFLHPDF. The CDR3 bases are TGTGCCAGCAGATTAAGACAGTTCCTCCACCCAGACTTT.

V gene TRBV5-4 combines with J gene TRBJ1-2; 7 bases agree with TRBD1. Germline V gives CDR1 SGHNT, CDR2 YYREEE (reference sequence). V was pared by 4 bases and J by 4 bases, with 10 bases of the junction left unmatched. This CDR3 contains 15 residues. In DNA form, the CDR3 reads TGTGCCAGCAGCCCGGTCGGGACAGCGAGCTATGGCTACACCTTC. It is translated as CASSPVGTASYGYTF.

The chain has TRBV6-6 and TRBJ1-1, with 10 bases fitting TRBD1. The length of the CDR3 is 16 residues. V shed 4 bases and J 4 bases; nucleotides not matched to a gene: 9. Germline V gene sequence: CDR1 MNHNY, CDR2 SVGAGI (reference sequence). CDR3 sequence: CASSFDPGQGSTEAFF. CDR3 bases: TGTGCCAGCAGTTTCGACCCGGGACAGGGGAGCACTGAAGCTTTCTTT.

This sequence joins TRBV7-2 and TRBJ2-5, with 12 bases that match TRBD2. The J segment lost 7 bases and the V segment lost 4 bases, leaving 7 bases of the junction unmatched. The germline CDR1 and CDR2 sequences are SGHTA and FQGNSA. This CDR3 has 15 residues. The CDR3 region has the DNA TGTGCCAGCAGCTCAAGACTAGCGGGGGACAGGACCCAGTACTTC. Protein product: CASSSRLAGDRTQYF.

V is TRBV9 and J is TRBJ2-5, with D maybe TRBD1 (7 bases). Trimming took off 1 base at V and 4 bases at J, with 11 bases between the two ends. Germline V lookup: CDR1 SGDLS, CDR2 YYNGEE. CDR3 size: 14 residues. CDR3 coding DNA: TGTGCCAGCAGCGTAAGGCAGGGGGGAGAGACCCAGTACTTC. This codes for CASSVRQGGETQYF.

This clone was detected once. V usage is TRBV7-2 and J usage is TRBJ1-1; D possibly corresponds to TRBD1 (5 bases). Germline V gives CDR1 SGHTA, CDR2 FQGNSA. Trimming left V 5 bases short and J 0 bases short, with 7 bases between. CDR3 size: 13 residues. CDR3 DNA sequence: TGTGCCAGCAGCCGACAGATGAACACTGAAGCTTTCTTT. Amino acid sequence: CASSRQMNTEAFF. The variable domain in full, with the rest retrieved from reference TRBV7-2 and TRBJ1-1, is GAGVSQSPSNKVTEKGKDVELRCDPISGHTALYWYRQSLGQGLEFLIYFQGNSAPDKSGLPSDRFSAERTGGSVSTLTIQRTQQEDSAVYLCASSRQMNTEAFFGQGTRLTVV.

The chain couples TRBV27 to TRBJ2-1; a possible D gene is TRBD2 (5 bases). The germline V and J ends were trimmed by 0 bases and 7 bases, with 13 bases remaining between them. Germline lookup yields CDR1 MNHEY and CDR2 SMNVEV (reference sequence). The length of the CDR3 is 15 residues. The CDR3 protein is CASSLSMGAPNEQFF. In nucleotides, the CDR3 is TGTGCCAGCAGTTTATCTATGGGAGCGCCAAATGAGCAGTTCTTC.

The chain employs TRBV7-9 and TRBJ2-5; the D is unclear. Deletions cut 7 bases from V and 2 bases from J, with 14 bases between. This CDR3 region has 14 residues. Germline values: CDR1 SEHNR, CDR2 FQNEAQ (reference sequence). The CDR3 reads CASIETGMQETQYF. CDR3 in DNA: TGTGCCAGCATAGAAACGGGTATGCAAGAGACCCAGTACTTC.

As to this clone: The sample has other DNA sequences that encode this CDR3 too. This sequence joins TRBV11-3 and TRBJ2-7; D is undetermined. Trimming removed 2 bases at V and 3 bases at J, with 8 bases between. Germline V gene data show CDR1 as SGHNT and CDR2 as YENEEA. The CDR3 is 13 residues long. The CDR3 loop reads CASSLSGGYEQYF. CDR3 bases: TGTGCCAGCAGCTTATCCGGCGGCTACGAGCAGTACTTC.

CDR3 residues: CASPEQFF. Here the CDR3 DNA reads TGTGCCAGCCCGGAGCAGTTCTTC. This sequence joins TRBV7-8 and TRBJ2-1; D gene uncertain. The CDR3 sequence is 8 residues long. The V end was cut by 8 bases, the J end by 10 bases, with 3 bases between. Germline V gene data show CDR1 as SGHVS and CDR2 as FQNEAQ.

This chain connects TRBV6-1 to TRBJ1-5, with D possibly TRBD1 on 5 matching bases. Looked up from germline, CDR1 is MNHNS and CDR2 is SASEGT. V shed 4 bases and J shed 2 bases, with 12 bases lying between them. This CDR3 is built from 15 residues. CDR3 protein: CASSVRVYGNQPQHF. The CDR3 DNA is TGTGCCAGCAGTGTCAGGGTATACGGCAATCAGCCCCAGCATTTT.

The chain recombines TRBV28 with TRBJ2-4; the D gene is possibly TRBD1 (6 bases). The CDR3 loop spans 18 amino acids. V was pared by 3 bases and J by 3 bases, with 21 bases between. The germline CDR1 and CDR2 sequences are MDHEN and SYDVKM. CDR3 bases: TGTGCCAGCAGTTTCCTCCTTCCTACAGGGACGGACAAAAACATTCAGTACTTC. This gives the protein CASSFLLPTGTDKNIQYF.

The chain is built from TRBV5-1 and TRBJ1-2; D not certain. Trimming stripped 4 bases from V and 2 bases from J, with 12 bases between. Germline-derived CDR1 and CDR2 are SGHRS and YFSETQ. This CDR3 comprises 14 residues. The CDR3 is CASSTESANYGYTF. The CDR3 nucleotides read TGCGCCAGCAGCACAGAAAGTGCGAACTATGGCTACACCTTC.

The CDR3 coding sequence is TGTGCCAGCAGCCACGGGACAGGGGGGTCCTACGAGCAGTACTTC. Translation: CASSHGTGGSYEQYF. This chain connects TRBV14 to TRBJ2-5, with TRBD1 matching 11 bases. The tail of the sequence fits TRBJ2-7 better, so the J call may be wrong. Germline V gives CDR1 SGHDN, CDR2 FVKESK. The CDR3 has 15 amino acids.

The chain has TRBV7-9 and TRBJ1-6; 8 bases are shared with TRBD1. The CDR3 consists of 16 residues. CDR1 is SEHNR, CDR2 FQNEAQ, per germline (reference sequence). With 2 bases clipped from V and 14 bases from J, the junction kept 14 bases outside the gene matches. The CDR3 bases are TGTGCCAGCAGCTTACCCACCGGGACAGGTGGAGGGACCCTCCACTTT. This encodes CASSLPTGTGGGTLHF.

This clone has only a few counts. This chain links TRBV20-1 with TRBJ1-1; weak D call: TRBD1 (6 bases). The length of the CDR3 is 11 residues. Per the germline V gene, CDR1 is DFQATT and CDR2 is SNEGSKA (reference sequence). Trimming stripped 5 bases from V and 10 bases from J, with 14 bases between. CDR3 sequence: CSASQGRGAFF. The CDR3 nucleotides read TGCAGTGCTTCCCAGGGGAGAGGAGCTTTCTTT.

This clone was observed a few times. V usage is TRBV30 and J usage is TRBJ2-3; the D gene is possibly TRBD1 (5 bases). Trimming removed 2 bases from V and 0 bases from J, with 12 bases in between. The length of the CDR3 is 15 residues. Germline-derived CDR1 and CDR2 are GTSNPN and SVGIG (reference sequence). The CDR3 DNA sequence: TGTGCCTGGAGTAAAAAGGGGTACAGCACAGATACGCAGTATTTT. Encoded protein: CAWSKKGYSTDTQYF.

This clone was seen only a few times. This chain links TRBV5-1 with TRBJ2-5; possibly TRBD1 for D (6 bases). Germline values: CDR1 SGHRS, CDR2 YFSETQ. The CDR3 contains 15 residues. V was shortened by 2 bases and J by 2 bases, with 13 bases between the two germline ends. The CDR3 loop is CASSFTGDRQETQYF. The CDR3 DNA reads TGCGCCAGCAGCTTTACCGGAGACAGGCAAGAGACCCAGTACTTC.

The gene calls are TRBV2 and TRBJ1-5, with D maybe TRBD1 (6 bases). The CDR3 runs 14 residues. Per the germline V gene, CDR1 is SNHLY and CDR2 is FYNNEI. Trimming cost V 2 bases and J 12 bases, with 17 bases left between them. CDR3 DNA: TGTGCCAGCAGTGAATTAGGTCGGGACATCCACCAGCATTTT. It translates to CASSELGRDIHQHF.

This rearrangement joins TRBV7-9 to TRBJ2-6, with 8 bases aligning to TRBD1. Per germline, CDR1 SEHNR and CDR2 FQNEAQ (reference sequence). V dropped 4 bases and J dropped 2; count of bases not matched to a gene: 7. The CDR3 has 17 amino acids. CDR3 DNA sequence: TGTGCCAGCAGCTGGAAGGACAGGGCCGCTGGGGCCAACGTCCTGACTTTC. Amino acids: CASSWKDRAAGANVLTF.

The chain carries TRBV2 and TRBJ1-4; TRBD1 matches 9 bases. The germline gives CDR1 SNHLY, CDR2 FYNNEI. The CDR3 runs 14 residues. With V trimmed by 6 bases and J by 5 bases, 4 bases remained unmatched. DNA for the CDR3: TGTGCCAGCAGGCCCGGACAGGGGAATGAAAAACTGTTTTTT. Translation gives CASRPGQGNEKLFF.

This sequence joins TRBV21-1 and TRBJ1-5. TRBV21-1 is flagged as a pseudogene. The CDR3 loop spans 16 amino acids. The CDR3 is CASIPWRIGGSQPQHF. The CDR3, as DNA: TGTGCCAGCATCCCGTGGCGGATCGGGGGATCACAGCCCCAGCATTTT.